This passage covers 6 T cell receptor beta chains from one sample sequenced in a study of blood T cell repertoires in COVID-19. Generated by immunoSEQ multiplex PCR, the TCRdb table keeps only in-frame clones and is missing some. The table records roughly 120,000 clones, 87% of them present only once. The sample consisted of peripheral blood. These receptors were collected from a human donor in a cohort sampled during active COVID-19.

The gene calls are TRBV6-5 and TRBJ2-1; a possible D gene is TRBD1 (6 bases). This CDR3 comprises 15 residues. Germline V gene sequence: CDR1 MNHEY, CDR2 SVGAGI. Trimming pared 6 bases from V and 0 bases from J, leaving 12 bases between. The CDR3 reads CASSPQGSSYNEQFF. In DNA, the CDR3 is TGTGCCAGCAGCCCGCAGGGGAGCTCCTACAATGAGCAGTTCTTC.

This clone has only one observation. This chain connects TRBV6-2 or TRBV6-3 to TRBJ2-1; D possibly corresponds to TRBD1 (5 bases). Germline V gene sequence: CDR1 MNHEY, CDR2 SVGEGT. This CDR3 contains 14 residues. V lost 6 bases and J lost 6, with 15 bases in between. The CDR3 DNA follows: TGTGCCAGCAGCCAACCCCCCAGGGCCAATGAGCAGTTCTTC. It codes for CASSQPPRANEQFF.

The chain joins TRBV15 to TRBJ2-7; 12 nucleotides match TRBD2. V was clipped by 3 bases and J by 3 bases; unmatched bases: 0. Germline V lookup: CDR1 LNHNV, CDR2 YYDKDF (reference sequence). CDR3 length equals 14 residues. CDR3 bases: TGTGCCACCAGCAGGACTAGCGGGAGCTACGAGCAGTACTTC. It yields the protein CATSRTSGSYEQYF.

This chain connects TRBV5-6 to TRBJ2-7; maybe TRBD1 (5 bases). From germline, CDR1 is SGHDT and CDR2 YYEEEE. V was trimmed by 0 bases and J by 0 bases, leaving 16 bases between them. The CDR3 length is 17 residues. CDR3 protein: CASSLVYLGVGSYEQYF. For the CDR3, the DNA is TGTGCCAGCAGCTTGGTATATCTAGGGGTTGGCTCCTACGAGCAGTACTTC.

This chain uses TRBV19 with TRBJ2-7; 11 nucleotides align to TRBD1. The CDR3 sequence is 17 residues long. Germline CDR1 reads LNHDA; CDR2 reads SQIVND (reference sequence). After removal of 6 bases from V and 4 bases from J, the junction contained 14 bases not matched to a gene. The CDR3 loop is CASSTGTGGHAGYEQYF. CDR3 coding DNA: TGTGCCAGTAGCACCGGGACAGGGGGTCACGCGGGTTACGAGCAGTACTTC.

The rearrangement joins TRBV5-4 to TRBJ1-1; 8 nucleotides agree with TRBD1. Germline V gene data show CDR1 as SGHNT and CDR2 as YYREEE (reference sequence). The J segment lost 2 bases and the V segment lost 3 bases, leaving 3 bases of the junction unmatched. The CDR3 totals 14 residues. In DNA form, the CDR3 reads TGTGCCAGCAGCTGGGGGACAGGTAACACTGAAGCTTTCTTT. Protein product: CASSWGTGNTEAFF.